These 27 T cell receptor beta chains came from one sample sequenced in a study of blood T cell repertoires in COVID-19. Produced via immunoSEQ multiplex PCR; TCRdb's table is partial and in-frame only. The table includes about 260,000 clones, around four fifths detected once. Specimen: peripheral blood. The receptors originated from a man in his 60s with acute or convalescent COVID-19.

As DNA, the CDR3 is TGTGCCACCAGCAGAGACCAGGGGGACCTGATAAATAGACTGTTTTTT. This codes for CATSRDQGDLINRLFF. This rearrangement joins TRBV15 to TRBJ1-4, with 7 bases fitting TRBD1. From germline, CDR1 is LNHNV and CDR2 YYDKDF (reference sequence). The V segment lost 0 bases and the J segment 13 bases; nucleotides outside the gene matches: 14. The CDR3 has 16 residues.

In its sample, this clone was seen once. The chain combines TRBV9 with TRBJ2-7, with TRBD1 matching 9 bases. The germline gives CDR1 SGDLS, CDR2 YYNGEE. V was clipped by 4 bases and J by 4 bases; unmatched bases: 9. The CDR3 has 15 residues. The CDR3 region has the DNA TGTGCCAGCAGCCTCTCCGGGACAGGGATTTACGAGCAGTACTTC. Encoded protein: CASSLSGTGIYEQYF.

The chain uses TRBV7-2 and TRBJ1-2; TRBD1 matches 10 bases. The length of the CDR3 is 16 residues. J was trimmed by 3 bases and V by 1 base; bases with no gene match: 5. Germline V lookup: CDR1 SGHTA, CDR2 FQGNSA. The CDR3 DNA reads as TGTGCCAGCAGCTTAGGTGGGACAGGGGTCGACTATGGCTACACCTTC. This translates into CASSLGGTGVDYGYTF.

The DNA for the CDR3 is TGTGCCAGCAGCTCGGGGGGGGCCGGGAGAGGAGGAAACACCATATATTTT. This sequence encodes CASSSGGAGRGGNTIYF. This sequence joins TRBV5-4 and TRBJ1-3, with D possibly being TRBD1 (6 bases). V was shortened by 3 bases and J by 4 bases, with 20 bases between the two germline ends. The CDR3 runs 17 residues. Germline-derived CDR1 and CDR2 are SGHNT and YYREEE (reference sequence).

Here the CDR3 DNA reads TGTGCCAGCAGCTTAGGGGCGGGAGAGTACAATGAGCAGTTCTTC. This encodes CASSLGAGEYNEQFF. The genes are TRBV7-9 and TRBJ2-1, with 7 bases that match TRBD2. Germline V gives CDR1 SEHNR, CDR2 FQNEAQ (reference sequence). The CDR3 loop spans 15 amino acids. The V and J ends lost 1 base and 4 bases, in that order; junction bases with no gene match: 4. Combining the CDR3 with reference TRBV7-9 and TRBJ2-1 gives the whole variable domain DTGVSQNPRHKITKRGQNVTFRCDPISEHNRLYWYRQTLGQGPEFLTYFQNEAQLEKSRLLSDRFSAERPKGSFSTLEIQRTEQGDSAMYLCASSLGAGEYNEQFFGPGTRLTVL.

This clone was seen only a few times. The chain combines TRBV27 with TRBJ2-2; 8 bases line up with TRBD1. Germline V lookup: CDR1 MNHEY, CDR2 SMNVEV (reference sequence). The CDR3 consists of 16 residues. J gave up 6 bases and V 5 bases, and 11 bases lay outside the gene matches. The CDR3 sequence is CASSRPQGAGSGELFF. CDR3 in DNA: TGTGCCAGCAGTCGCCCCCAGGGGGCGGGATCCGGGGAGCTGTTTTTT.

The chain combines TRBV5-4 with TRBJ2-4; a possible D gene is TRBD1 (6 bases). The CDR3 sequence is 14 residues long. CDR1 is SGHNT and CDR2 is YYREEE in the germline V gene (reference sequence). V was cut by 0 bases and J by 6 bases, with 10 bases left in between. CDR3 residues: CASSLAGAVNIQYF. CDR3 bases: TGTGCCAGCAGCTTGGCAGGGGCCGTAAACATTCAGTACTTC.

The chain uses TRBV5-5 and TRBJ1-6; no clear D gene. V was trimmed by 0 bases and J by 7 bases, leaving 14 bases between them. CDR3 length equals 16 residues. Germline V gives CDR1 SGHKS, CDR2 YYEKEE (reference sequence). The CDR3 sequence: CASSLGSSRNNSPLHF. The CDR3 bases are TGTGCCAGCAGCTTGGGGTCGAGCAGGAACAATTCACCCCTCCACTTT.

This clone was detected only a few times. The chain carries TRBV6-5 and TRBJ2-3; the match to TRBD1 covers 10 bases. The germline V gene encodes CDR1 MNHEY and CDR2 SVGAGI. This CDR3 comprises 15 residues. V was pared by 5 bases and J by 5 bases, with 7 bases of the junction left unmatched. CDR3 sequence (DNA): TGTGCCAGCAGTCATCGGGACAGGGGAGTAGATACGCAGTATTTT. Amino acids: CASSHRDRGVDTQYF.

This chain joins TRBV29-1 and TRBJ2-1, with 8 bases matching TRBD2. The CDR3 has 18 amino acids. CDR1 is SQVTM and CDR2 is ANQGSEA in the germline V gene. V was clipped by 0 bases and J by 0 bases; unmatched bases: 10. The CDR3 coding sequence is TGCAGCGTTGAAGAGGGTCGGGGGGGGTTGAGCTCCTACAATGAGCAGTTCTTC. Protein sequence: CSVEEGRGGLSSYNEQFF.

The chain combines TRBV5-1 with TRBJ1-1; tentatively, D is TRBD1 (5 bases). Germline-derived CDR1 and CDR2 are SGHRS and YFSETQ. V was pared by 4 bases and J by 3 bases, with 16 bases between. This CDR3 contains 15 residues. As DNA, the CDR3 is TGCGCCAGCAGCGCAGAGCCGGGGGAGGACACTGAAGCTTTCTTT. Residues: CASSAEPGEDTEAFF.

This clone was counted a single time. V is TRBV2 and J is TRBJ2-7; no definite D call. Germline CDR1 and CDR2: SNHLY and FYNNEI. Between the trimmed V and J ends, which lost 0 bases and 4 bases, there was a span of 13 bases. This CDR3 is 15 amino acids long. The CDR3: CASSEALEPSYEQYF. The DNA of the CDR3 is TGTGCCAGCAGTGAAGCGCTCGAGCCCTCATACGAGCAGTACTTC.

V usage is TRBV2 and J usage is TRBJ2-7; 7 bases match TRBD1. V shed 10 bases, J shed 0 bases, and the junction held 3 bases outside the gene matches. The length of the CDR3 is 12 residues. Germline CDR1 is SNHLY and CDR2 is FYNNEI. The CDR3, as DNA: TGTGCCACGGGACAGCTCTCCTACGAGCAGTACTTC. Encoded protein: CATGQLSYEQYF.

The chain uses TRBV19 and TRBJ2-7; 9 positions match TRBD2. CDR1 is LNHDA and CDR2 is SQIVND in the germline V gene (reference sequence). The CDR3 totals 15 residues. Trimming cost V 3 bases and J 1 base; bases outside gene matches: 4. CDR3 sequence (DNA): TGTGCCAGTAGTATTGCAGCGGGGGGTTCCTACGAGCAGTACTTC. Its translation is CASSIAAGGSYEQYF.

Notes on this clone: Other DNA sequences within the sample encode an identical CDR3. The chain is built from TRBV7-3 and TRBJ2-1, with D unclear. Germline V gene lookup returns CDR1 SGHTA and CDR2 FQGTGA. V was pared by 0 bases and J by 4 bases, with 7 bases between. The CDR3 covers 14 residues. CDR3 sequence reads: CASSLTGLYNEQFF. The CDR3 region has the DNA TGTGCCAGCAGCTTAACGGGCTTATACAATGAGCAGTTCTTC.

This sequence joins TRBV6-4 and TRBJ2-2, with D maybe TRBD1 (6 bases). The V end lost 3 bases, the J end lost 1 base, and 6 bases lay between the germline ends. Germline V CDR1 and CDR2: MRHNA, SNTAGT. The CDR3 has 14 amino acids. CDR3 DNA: TGTGCCAGCAGTGAACAGGGGAACACCGGGGAGCTGTTTTTT. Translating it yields CASSEQGNTGELFF.

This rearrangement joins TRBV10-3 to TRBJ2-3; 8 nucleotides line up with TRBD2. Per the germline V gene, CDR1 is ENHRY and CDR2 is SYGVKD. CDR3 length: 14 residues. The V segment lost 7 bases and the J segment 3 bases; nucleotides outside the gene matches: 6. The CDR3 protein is CAINPGLETDTQYF. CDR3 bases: TGTGCCATCAACCCGGGACTAGAAACAGATACGCAGTATTTT.

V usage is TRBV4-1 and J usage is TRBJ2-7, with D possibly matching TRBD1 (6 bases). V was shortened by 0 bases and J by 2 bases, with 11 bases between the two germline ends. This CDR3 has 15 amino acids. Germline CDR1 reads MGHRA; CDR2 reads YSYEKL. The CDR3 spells CASSQEGGVAYEQYF. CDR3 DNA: TGCGCCAGCAGCCAAGAAGGGGGTGTCGCCTACGAGCAGTACTTC.

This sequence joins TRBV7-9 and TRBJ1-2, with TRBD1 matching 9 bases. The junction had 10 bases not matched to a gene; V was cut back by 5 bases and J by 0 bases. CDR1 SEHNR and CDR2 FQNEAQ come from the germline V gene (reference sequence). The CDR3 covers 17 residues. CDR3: CASSPLGGQGANYGYTF. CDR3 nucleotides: TGTGCCAGCAGCCCCCTCGGGGGACAGGGAGCTAACTATGGCTACACCTTC.

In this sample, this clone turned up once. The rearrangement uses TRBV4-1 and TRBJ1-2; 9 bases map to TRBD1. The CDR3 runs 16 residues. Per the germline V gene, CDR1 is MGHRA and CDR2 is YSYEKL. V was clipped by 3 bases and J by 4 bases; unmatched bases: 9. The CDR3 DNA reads TGCGCCAGCAGCCAGGTAGCGGGACAGGGCCTCTATGGCTACACCTTC. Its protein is CASSQVAGQGLYGYTF.

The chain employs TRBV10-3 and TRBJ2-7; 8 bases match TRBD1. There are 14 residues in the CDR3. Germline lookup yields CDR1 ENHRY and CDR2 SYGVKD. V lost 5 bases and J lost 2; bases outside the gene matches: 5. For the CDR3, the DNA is TGTGCCATCAGTCCGGGACAGGTAGCCTACGAGCAGTACTTC. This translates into CAISPGQVAYEQYF.

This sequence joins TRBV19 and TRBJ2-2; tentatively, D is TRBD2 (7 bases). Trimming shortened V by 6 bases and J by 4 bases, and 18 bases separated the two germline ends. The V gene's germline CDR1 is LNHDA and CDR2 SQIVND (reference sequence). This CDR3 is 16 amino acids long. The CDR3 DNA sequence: TGTGCCAGTAGAACGGAGGGGGGGCGCACCACCGGGGAGCTGTTTTTT. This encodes CASRTEGGRTTGELFF. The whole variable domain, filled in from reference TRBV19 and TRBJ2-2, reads DGGITQSPKYLFRKEGQNVTLSCEQNLNHDAMYWYRQDPGQGLRLIYYSQIVNDFQKGDIAEGYSVSREKKESFPLTVTSAQKNPTAFYLCASRTEGGRTTGELFFGEGSRLTVL.

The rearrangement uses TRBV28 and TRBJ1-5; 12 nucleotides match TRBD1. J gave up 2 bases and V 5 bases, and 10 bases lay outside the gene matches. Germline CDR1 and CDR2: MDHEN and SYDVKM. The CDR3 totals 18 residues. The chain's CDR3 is CASSTGQGAFVGNQPQHF. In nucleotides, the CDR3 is TGTGCCAGCAGTACGGGACAGGGGGCTTTCGTGGGCAATCAGCCCCAGCATTTT.

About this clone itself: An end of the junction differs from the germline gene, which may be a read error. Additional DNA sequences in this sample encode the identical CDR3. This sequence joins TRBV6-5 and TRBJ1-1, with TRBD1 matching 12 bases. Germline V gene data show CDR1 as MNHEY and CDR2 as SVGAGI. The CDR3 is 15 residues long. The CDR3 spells CASSLTGTGGTEAFF. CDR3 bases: TGTGCCAGCAGCCTCACCGGGACAGGGGGCACTGAGGCTTTCTTT.

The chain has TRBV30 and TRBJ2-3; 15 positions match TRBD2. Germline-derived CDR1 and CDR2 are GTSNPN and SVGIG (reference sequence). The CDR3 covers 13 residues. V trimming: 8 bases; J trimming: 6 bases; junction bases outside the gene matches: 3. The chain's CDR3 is CANGLAGGDTQYF. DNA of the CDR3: TGTGCCAATGGACTAGCGGGGGGGGATACGCAGTATTTT.

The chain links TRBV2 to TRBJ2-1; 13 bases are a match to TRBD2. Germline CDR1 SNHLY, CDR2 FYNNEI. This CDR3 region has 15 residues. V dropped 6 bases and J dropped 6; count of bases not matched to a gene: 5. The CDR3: CASSELAGGPNEQFF. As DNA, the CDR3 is TGTGCCAGCAGCGAACTAGCGGGGGGGCCCAATGAGCAGTTCTTC.

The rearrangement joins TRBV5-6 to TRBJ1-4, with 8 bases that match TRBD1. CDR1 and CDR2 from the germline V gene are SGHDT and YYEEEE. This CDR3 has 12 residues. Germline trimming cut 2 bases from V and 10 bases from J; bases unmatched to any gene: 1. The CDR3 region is CASSLGQGKLFF. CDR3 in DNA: TGTGCCAGCAGCTTAGGACAGGGAAAACTGTTTTTT.